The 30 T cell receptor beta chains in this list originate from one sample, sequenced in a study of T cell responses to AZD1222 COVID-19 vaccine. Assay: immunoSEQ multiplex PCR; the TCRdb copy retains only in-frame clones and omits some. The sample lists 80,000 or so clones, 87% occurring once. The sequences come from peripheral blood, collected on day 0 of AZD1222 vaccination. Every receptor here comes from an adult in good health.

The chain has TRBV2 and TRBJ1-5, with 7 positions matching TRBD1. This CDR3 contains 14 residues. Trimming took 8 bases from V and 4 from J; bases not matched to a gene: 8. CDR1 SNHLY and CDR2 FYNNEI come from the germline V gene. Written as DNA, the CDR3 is TGTGCCAGCGGCGGGACAGTTCCGAATCAGCCCCAGCATTTT. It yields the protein CASGGTVPNQPQHF.

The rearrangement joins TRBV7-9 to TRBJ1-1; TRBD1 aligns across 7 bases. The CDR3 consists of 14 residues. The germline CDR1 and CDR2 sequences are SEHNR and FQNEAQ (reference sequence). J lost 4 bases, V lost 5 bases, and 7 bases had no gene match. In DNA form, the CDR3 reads TGTGCCAGCAGCCGGGACAGCGGTAGCACTGAAGCTTTCTTT. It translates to CASSRDSGSTEAFF.

CDR3 loop: CASSLEWQGASRTEAFF. In DNA form, the CDR3 reads TGTGCCAGCAGCTTAGAGTGGCAGGGGGCGAGTAGGACTGAAGCTTTCTTT. This chain joins TRBV7-8 and TRBJ1-1; 8 bases fit TRBD1. J was trimmed by 5 bases and V by 1 base; bases with no gene match: 12. The CDR3 is made up of 17 amino acids. Per the germline V gene, CDR1 is SGHVS and CDR2 is FQNEAQ.

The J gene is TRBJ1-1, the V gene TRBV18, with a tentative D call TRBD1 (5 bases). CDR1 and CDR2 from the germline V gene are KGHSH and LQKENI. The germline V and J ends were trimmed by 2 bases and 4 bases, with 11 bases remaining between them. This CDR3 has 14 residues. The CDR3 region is CASSPGRGITEAFF. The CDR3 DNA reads TGTGCCAGCTCACCAGGAAGGGGTATCACTGAAGCTTTCTTT.

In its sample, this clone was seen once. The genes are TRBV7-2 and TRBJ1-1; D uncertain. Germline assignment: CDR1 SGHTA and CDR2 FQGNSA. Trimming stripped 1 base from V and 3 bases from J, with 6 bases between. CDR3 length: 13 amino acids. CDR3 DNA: TGTGCCAGCAGCTTAGGCATGGACACTGAAGCTTTCTTT. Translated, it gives CASSLGMDTEAFF.

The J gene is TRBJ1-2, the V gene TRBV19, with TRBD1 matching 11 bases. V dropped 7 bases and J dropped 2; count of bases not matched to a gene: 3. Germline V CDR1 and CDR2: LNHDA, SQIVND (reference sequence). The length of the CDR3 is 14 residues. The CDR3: CASNRDRGNYGYTF. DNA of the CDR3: TGTGCCAGTAACCGGGACAGGGGGAACTATGGCTACACCTTC.

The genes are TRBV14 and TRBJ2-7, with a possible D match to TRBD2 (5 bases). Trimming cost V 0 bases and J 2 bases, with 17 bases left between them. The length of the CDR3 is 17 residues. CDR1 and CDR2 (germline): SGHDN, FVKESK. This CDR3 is CASSQERRTAITYEQYF. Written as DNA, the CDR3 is TGTGCCAGCAGCCAAGAACGGAGGACTGCGATAACCTACGAGCAGTACTTC.

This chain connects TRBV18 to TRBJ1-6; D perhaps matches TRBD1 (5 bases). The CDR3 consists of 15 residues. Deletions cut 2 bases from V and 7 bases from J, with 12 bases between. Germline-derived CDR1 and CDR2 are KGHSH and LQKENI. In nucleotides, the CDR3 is TGTGCCAGCTCACCAAACAGTCAGGGCAATTCACCCCTCCACTTT. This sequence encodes CASSPNSQGNSPLHF. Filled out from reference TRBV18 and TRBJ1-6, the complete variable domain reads NAGVMQNPRHLVRRRGQEARLRCSPMKGHSHVYWYRQLPEEGLKFMVYLQKENIIDESGMPKERFSAEFPKEGPSILRIQQVVRGDSAAYFCASSPNSQGNSPLHFGNGTRLTVT.

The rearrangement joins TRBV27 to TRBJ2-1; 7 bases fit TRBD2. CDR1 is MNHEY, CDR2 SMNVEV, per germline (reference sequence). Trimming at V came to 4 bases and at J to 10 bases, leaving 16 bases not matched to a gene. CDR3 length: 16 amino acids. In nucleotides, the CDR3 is TGTGCCAGCAGTTCCCCGGGATTTTTGGGGGGGACGGAGCAGTTCTTC. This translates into CASSSPGFLGGTEQFF.

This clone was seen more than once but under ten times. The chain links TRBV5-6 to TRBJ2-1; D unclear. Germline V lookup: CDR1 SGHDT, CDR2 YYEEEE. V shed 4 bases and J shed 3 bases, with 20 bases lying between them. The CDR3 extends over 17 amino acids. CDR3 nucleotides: TGTGCCAGCAGCCCATCGGACCCCGAACCTTTCTACAATGAGCAGTTCTTC. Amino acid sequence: CASSPSDPEPFYNEQFF. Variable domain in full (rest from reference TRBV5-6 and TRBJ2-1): DAGVTQSPTHLIKTRGQQVTLRCSPKSGHDTVSWYQQALGQGPQFIFQYYEEEERQRGNFPDRFSGHQFPNYSSELNVNALLLGDSALYLCASSPSDPEPFYNEQFFGPGTRLTVL.

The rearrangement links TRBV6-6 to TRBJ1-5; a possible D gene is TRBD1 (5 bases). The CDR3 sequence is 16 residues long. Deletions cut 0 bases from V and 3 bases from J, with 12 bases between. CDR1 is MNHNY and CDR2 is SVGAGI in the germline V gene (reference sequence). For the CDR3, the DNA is TGTGCCAGCAGTTACTCTCGGGGGACGGACAATCAGCCCCAGCATTTT. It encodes CASSYSRGTDNQPQHF.

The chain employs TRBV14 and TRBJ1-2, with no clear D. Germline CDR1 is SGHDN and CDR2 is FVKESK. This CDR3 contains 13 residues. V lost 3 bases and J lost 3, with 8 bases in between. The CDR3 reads CASSQQRDYGYTF. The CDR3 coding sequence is TGTGCCAGCAGCCAGCAGCGGGACTATGGCTACACCTTC.

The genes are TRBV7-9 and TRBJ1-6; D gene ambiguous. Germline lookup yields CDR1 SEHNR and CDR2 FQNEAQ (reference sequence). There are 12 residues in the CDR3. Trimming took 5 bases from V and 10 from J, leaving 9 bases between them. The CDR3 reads CASSASRSPLHF. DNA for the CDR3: TGTGCCAGCAGCGCCTCCCGGTCACCCCTCCACTTT.

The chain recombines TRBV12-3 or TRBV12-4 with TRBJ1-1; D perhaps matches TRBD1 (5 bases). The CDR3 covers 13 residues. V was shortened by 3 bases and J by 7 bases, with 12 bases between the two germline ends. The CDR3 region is CASSFTGVHEAFF. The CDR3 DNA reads TGTGCCAGCAGTTTTACAGGAGTTCATGAAGCTTTCTTT.

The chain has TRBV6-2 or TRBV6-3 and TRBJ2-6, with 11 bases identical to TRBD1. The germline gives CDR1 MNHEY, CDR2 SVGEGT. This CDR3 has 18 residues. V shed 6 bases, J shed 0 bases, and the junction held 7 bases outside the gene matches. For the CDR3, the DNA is TGTGCCAGCAGCCTGTGGACAGGGGGCTCCTCTGGGGCCAACGTCCTGACTTTC. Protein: CASSLWTGGSSGANVLTF.

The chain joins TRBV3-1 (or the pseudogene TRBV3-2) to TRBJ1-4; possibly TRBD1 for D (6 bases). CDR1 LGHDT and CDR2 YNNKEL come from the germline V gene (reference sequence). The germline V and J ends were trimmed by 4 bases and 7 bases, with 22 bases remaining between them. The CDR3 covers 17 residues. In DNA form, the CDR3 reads TGTGCCAGCAGCCCCCTCCGAACAGGGAGATCAAGTGAAAAACTGTTTTTT. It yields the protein CASSPLRTGRSSEKLFF.

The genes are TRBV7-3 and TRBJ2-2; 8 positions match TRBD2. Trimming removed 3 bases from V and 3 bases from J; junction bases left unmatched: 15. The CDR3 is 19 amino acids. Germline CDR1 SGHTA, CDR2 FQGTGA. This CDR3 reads CASSFGPWSGSRDTGELFF. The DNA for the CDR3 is TGTGCCAGCAGCTTTGGGCCCTGGAGCGGGAGCCGGGACACCGGGGAGCTGTTTTTT.

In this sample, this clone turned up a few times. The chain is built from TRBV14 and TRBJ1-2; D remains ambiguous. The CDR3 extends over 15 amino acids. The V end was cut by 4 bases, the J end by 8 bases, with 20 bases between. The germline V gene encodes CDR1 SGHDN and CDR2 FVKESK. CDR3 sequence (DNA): TGTGCCAGCAGCCCCATTTTCGAACCCTGGAGAGGCTACACCTTC. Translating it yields CASSPIFEPWRGYTF.

The CDR3 region is CASTPSGTVAHEQFF. DNA of the CDR3: TGTGCCAGCACCCCATCTGGGACAGTGGCACATGAGCAGTTCTTC. The chain employs TRBV9 and TRBJ2-1; 7 bases are shared with TRBD1. The germline gives CDR1 SGDLS, CDR2 YYNGEE. CDR3 size: 15 residues. Losses at the gene ends were 6 bases for V and 8 bases for J; bases not matched to a gene: 14. Full variable domain (rest looked up from reference TRBV9 and TRBJ2-1): DSGVTQTPKHLITATGQRVTLRCSPRSGDLSVYWYQQSLDQGLQFLIQYYNGEERAKGNILERFSAQQFPDLHSELNLSSLELGDSALYFCASTPSGTVAHEQFFGPGTRLTVL.

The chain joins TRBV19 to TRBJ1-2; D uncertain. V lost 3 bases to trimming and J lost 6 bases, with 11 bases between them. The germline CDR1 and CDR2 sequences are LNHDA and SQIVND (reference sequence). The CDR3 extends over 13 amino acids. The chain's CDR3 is CASSISLGDGYTF. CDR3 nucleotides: TGTGCCAGTAGTATCAGCCTGGGTGATGGCTACACCTTC.

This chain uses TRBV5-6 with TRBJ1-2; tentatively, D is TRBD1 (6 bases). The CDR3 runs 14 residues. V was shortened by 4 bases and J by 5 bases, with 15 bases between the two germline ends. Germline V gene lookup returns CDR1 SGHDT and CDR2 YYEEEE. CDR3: CASSHRGGYYGYTF. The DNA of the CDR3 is TGTGCCAGCAGCCATCGAGGGGGATATTATGGCTACACCTTC.

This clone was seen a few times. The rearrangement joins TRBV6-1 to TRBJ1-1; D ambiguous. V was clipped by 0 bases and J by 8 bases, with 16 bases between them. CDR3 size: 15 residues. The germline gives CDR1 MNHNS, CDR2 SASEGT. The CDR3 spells CASSEASVGYEEAFF. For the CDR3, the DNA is TGTGCCAGCAGTGAAGCTAGTGTGGGCTACGAAGAAGCTTTCTTT.

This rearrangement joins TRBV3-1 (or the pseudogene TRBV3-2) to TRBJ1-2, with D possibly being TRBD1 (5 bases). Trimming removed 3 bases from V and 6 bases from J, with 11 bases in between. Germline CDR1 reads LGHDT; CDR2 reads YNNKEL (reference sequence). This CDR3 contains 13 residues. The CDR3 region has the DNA TGTGCCAGCAGCCACGCAGGGCCTGATGGCTACACCTTC. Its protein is CASSHAGPDGYTF.

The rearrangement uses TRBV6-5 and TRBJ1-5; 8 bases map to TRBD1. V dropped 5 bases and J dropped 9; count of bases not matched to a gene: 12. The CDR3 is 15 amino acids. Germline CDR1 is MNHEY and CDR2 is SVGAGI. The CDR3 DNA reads TGTGCCAGCAGTCCAACAGGGGGAGGGATGCGGCCCCAGCATTTT. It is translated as CASSPTGGGMRPQHF.

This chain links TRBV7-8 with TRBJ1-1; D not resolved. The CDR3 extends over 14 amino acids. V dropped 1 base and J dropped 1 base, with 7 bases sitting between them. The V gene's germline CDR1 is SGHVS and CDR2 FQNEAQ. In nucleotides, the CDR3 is TGTGCCAGCAGCTTAGGTCAGCAGAACACTGAAGCTTTCTTT. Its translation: CASSLGQQNTEAFF.

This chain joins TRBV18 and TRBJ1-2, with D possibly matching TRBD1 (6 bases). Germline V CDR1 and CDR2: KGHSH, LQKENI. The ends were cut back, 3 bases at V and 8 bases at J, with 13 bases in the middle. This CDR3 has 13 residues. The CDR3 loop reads CASSPPGARGYTF. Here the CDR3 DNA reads TGTGCCAGCTCACCCCCGGGGGCGCGCGGCTACACCTTC. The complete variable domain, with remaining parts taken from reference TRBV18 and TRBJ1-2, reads NAGVMQNPRHLVRRRGQEARLRCSPMKGHSHVYWYRQLPEEGLKFMVYLQKENIIDESGMPKERFSAEFPKEGPSILRIQQVVRGDSAAYFCASSPPGARGYTFGSGTRLTVV.

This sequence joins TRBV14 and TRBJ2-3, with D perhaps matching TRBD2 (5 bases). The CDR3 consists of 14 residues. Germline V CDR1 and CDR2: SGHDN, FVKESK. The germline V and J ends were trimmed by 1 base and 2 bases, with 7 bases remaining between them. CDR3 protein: CASSQAGYTDTQYF. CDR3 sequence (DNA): TGTGCCAGCAGCCAAGCGGGGTACACAGATACGCAGTATTTT.

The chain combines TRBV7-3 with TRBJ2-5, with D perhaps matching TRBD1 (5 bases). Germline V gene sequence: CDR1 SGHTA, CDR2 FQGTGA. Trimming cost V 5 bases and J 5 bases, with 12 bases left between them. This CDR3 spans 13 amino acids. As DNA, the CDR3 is TGTGCCAGCAGCCTAATGAAGGGGGAGACCCAGTACTTC. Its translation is CASSLMKGETQYF.

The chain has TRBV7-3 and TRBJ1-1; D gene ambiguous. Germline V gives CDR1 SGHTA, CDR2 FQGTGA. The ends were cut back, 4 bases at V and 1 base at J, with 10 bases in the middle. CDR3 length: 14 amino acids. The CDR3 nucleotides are TGTGCCAGCAGCTCCGGCGGACCGAACACTGAAGCTTTCTTT. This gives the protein CASSSGGPNTEAFF.

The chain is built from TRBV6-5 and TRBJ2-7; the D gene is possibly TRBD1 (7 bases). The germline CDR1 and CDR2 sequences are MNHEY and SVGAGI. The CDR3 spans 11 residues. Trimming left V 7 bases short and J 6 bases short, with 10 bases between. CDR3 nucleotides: TGTGCCAGCACGCAGGGGGGCGAGCAGTACTTC. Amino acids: CASTQGGEQYF.